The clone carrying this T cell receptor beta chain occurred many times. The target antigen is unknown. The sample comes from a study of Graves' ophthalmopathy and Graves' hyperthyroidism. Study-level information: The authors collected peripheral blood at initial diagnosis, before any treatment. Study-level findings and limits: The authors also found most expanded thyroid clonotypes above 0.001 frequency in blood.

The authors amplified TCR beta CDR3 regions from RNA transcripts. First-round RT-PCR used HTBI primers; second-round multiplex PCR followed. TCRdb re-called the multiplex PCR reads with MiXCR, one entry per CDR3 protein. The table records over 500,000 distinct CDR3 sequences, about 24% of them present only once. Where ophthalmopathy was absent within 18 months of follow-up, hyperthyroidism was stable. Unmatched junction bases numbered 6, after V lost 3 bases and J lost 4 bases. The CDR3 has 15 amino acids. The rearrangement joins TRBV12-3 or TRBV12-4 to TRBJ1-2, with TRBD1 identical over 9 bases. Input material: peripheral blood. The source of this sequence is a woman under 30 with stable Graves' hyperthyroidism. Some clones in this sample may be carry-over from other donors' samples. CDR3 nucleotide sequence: TGTGCCAGCAGTTTGGGGACAGGGATTAGCTATGGCTACACCTTC. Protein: CASSLGTGISYGYTF.